These 26 T cell receptor beta chains share one sample of origin, sequenced in a study of T cell responses to AZD1222 COVID-19 vaccine. Profiled with immunoSEQ multiplex PCR; TCRdb holds only in-frame clones, not every one. The table has over 130,000 clones, around 91% seen once; the top ten hold less than 9.5%. The sequencing here drew on peripheral blood, taken 28 days after the second AZD1222 dose. Source of these receptors: an adult who received the AZD1222 COVID-19 vaccine.

The chain links TRBV28 to TRBJ1-2; no clear D. V lost 1 base and J 5 bases, leaving 20 bases between the germline ends. Germline values: CDR1 MDHEN, CDR2 SYDVKM. The CDR3 sequence is 17 residues long. The CDR3 bases are TGTGCCAGCAGTTTATCCCCCCAAACCCTTTTCTATTATGGCTACACCTTC. Translating it yields CASSLSPQTLFYYGYTF.

The count of this clone is one. The chain joins TRBV5-4 to TRBJ1-5, with D uncertain. The V gene lost 4 bases and the J gene lost 6 bases, with 14 bases spanning the gap. The CDR3 sequence is 14 residues long. The germline V gene encodes CDR1 SGHNT and CDR2 YYREEE (reference sequence). CDR3 region: CASSLFGVSQPQHF. The DNA for the CDR3 is TGTGCCAGCAGCCTTTTTGGGGTCAGTCAGCCCCAGCATTTT.

The count of this clone is one. The V gene is TRBV24-1, the J gene TRBJ2-2; 7 bases map to TRBD2. Losses at the gene ends were 4 bases for V and 1 base for J; bases not matched to a gene: 11. The germline V gene has CDR1 KGHDR and CDR2 SFDVKD. CDR3 length equals 18 residues. Here the CDR3 reads CATSETPGRERNTGELFF. Written as DNA, the CDR3 is TGTGCCACCAGTGAAACCCCGGGGCGGGAGCGGAACACCGGGGAGCTGTTTTTT.

The V gene is TRBV3-1 (or the pseudogene TRBV3-2), the J gene TRBJ2-4; D possibly corresponds to TRBD2 (5 bases). V was shortened by 1 base and J by 6 bases, with 25 bases between the two germline ends. The CDR3 is made up of 19 amino acids. CDR1 and CDR2 (germline): LGHDT, YNNKEL (reference sequence). This CDR3 is CASSQVPGSTAPTRNIQYF. CDR3 DNA sequence: TGTGCCAGCAGCCAAGTTCCGGGATCGACTGCCCCAACGAGAAACATTCAGTACTTC.

This sequence joins TRBV2 and TRBJ1-2; D may be TRBD1 (6 bases). Germline V gene lookup returns CDR1 SNHLY and CDR2 FYNNEI. V lost 6 bases and J lost 8, with 22 bases in between. This CDR3 comprises 15 residues. CDR3 sequence: CASSQSGNQGYGYTF. As DNA, the CDR3 is TGTGCCAGCAGCCAGTCCGGAAACCAGGGGTACGGCTACACCTTC.

The V gene is TRBV18, the J gene TRBJ2-1; D call uncertain. Per germline, CDR1 KGHSH and CDR2 LQKENI. The CDR3 is 13 amino acids. V lost 3 bases and J 8 bases, leaving 11 bases between the germline ends. CDR3 nucleotide sequence: TGTGCCAGCTCACCCGTTTATGGCGATGAGCAGTTCTTC. Residues: CASSPVYGDEQFF.

This chain connects TRBV5-6 to TRBJ2-1, with a possible D match to TRBD1 (5 bases). Germline V CDR1 and CDR2: SGHDT, YYEEEE. The CDR3 totals 13 residues. The V and J ends lost 5 bases and 4 bases respectively, with 10 bases between them. The chain's CDR3 is CASSETDYNEQFF. For the CDR3, the DNA is TGTGCCAGCAGTGAGACAGATTACAATGAGCAGTTCTTC.

The CDR3 here is CASSPWRQAKAYGYTF. The CDR3 DNA follows: TGTGCCAGCAGTCCCTGGAGACAGGCGAAGGCTTATGGCTACACCTTC. This rearrangement joins TRBV27 to TRBJ1-2, with D possibly TRBD1 on 6 matching bases. The CDR3 totals 16 residues. Germline CDR1 and CDR2: MNHEY and SMNVEV (reference sequence). Trimming cost V 5 bases and J 5 bases, with 21 bases left between them.

This chain joins TRBV7-8 and TRBJ2-7; D unclear. Germline V gives CDR1 SGHVS, CDR2 FQNEAQ. The CDR3 totals 15 residues. V lost 3 bases and J lost 2, with 14 bases in between. The CDR3 DNA is TGTGCCAGCAGCTTTAACATCCTCCGCACCTACGAGCAGTACTTC. Translating gives CASSFNILRTYEQYF.

CDR3 bases: TGTGCCAGCAGCTTAGGACAGGTCAGCACTGAAGCTTTCTTT. This codes for CASSLGQVSTEAFF. This chain joins TRBV7-9 and TRBJ1-1; tentatively, D is TRBD1 (6 bases). The CDR3 runs 14 residues. CDR1 SEHNR and CDR2 FQNEAQ come from the germline V gene (reference sequence). Trimming removed 1 base at V and 4 bases at J, with 10 bases between.

J is TRBJ1-5 and V is TRBV19; D unresolved. Looked up from germline, CDR1 is LNHDA and CDR2 is SQIVND (reference sequence). This CDR3 is built from 13 residues. Between the trimmed V and J ends, which lost 7 bases and 0 bases, there was a span of 7 bases. The CDR3 loop reads CASTRGSNQPQHF. The CDR3, as DNA: TGTGCCAGTACCAGAGGTAGCAATCAGCCCCAGCATTTT.

This rearrangement joins TRBV5-4 to TRBJ1-2; D is undetermined. CDR3 size: 15 residues. Germline CDR1 is SGHNT and CDR2 is YYREEE (reference sequence). Trimming stripped 0 bases from V and 3 bases from J, with 12 bases between. CDR3 coding DNA: TGTGCCAGCAGCTTGGTCGAGAGCGCTTACTATGGCTACACCTTC. Its translation is CASSLVESAYYGYTF.

The chain has TRBV14 and TRBJ1-6, with D tentatively TRBD1 (6 bases). Germline CDR1 reads SGHDN; CDR2 reads FVKESK. Deletions cut 6 bases from V and 6 bases from J, with 15 bases between. This CDR3 is built from 15 residues. The DNA for the CDR3 is TGTGCCAGCAGAGAAGGGGGACAATTTAATTCACCCCTCCACTTT. This codes for CASREGGQFNSPLHF.

This clone was found once. The chain couples TRBV7-9 to TRBJ1-4; no definite D call. Between the trimmed V and J ends, which lost 5 bases and 5 bases, there was a span of 9 bases. The CDR3 is 13 residues long. Germline assignment: CDR1 SEHNR and CDR2 FQNEAQ (reference sequence). CDR3 bases: TGTGCCAGCAGCCGCGGGCCCAATGAAAAACTGTTTTTT. Amino acids: CASSRGPNEKLFF.

The chain has TRBV29-1 and TRBJ2-7, with D hard to call. The CDR3 loop spans 14 amino acids. V shed 4 bases and J shed 0 bases, with 13 bases lying between them. CDR1 is SQVTM, CDR2 ANQGSEA, per germline. The CDR3 is CSVGAADTSYEQYF. The CDR3 nucleotides read TGCAGCGTTGGGGCGGCGGATACCTCCTACGAGCAGTACTTC.

The chain is built from TRBV27 and TRBJ2-5; D is ambiguous. The CDR3 extends over 14 amino acids. Germline V gives CDR1 MNHEY, CDR2 SMNVEV (reference sequence). V lost 1 base, J lost 1 base, and 7 bases lay in between. The CDR3 loop reads CASSLLGFQETQYF. The CDR3 DNA sequence: TGTGCCAGCAGTTTATTGGGATTCCAAGAGACCCAGTACTTC.

CDR3 amino acids: CAWSRTGGIYGYTF. In DNA form, the CDR3 reads TGTGCCTGGAGTAGGACAGGGGGCATCTATGGCTACACCTTC. The gene calls are TRBV30 and TRBJ1-2; 11 bases line up with TRBD1. CDR1 and CDR2 from the germline V gene are GTSNPN and SVGIG (reference sequence). The CDR3 sequence is 14 residues long. J gave up 4 bases and V 2 bases, and 3 bases lay outside the gene matches.

The chain has TRBV4-3 and TRBJ1-1, with a possible D match to TRBD1 (6 bases). Germline V gene sequence: CDR1 LGHNA, CDR2 YSLEER. V lost 0 bases and J 1 base, leaving 12 bases between the germline ends. The CDR3 covers 16 residues. CDR3 sequence reads: CASSQEYRAENTEAFF. CDR3 in DNA: TGCGCCAGCAGCCAAGAGTACAGGGCCGAGAACACTGAAGCTTTCTTT.

This rearrangement joins TRBV9 to TRBJ1-1; D unclear. With 3 bases removed from V and 6 bases from J, the gap between germline ends came to 12 bases. The CDR3 has 13 residues. The germline CDR1 and CDR2 sequences are SGDLS and YYNGEE. The DNA of the CDR3 is TGTGCCAGCAGCGCCAGTCTTATCTCTGAAGCTTTCTTT. It yields the protein CASSASLISEAFF. Complete variable domain (other parts from reference TRBV9 and TRBJ1-1): DSGVTQTPKHLITATGQRVTLRCSPRSGDLSVYWYQQSLDQGLQFLIQYYNGEERAKGNILERFSAQQFPDLHSELNLSSLELGDSALYFCASSASLISEAFFGQGTRLTVV.

The V gene is TRBV27, the J gene TRBJ2-7; TRBD1 agrees at 10 bases. Germline V lookup: CDR1 MNHEY, CDR2 SMNVEV (reference sequence). V lost 5 bases and J lost 1; bases outside the gene matches: 5. The CDR3 covers 15 residues. CDR3 in amino acids: CASSPGTGASYEQYF. CDR3 nucleotides: TGTGCCAGCAGTCCTGGGACAGGGGCGTCCTACGAGCAGTACTTC.

The rearrangement uses TRBV11-2 and TRBJ2-3; the D is unclear. Deletions cut 1 base from V and 2 bases from J, with 13 bases between. The CDR3 has 16 amino acids. Germline CDR1 SGHAT, CDR2 FQNNGV. This CDR3 is CASSLGGYQLTDTQYF. CDR3 in DNA: TGTGCCAGCAGCTTAGGCGGCTACCAACTCACAGATACGCAGTATTTT.

The CDR3 nucleotides read TGTGCCAGCAGCTTAATAAGTATCGGCGAGCAGTACGTC. Protein sequence: CASSLISIGEQYV. This chain links TRBV7-9 with TRBJ2-7; D unclear. V was trimmed by 2 bases and J by 6 bases, leaving 11 bases between them. The CDR3 is 13 residues long. CDR1 and CDR2 from the germline V gene are SEHNR and FQNEAQ (reference sequence).

The chain links TRBV19 to TRBJ2-1, with TRBD1 identical over 9 bases. Germline assignment: CDR1 LNHDA and CDR2 SQIVND (reference sequence). The CDR3 runs 15 residues. V trimming: 5 bases; J trimming: 5 bases; junction bases outside the gene matches: 7. This CDR3 reads CASSPWTGDHNEQFF. The CDR3 DNA is TGTGCCAGTAGTCCTTGGACAGGGGACCACAATGAGCAGTTCTTC.

The V and J genes are TRBV15 and TRBJ2-1; 9 bases map to TRBD1. The V segment lost 5 bases and the J segment 6 bases; nucleotides outside the gene matches: 8. This CDR3 is built from 15 residues. Germline loops: CDR1 LNHNV, CDR2 YYDKDF (reference sequence). The CDR3 region has the DNA TGTGCCACCAGCTACTCCGGGACAGGGTTCAATGAGCAGTTCTTC. Translation: CATSYSGTGFNEQFF. The full variable domain, its missing parts supplied by reference TRBV15 and TRBJ2-1, is DAMVIQNPRYQVTQFGKPVTLSCSQTLNHNVMYWYQQKSSQAPKLLFHYYDKDFNNEADTPDNFQSRRPNTSFCFLDIRSPGLGDTAMYLCATSYSGTGFNEQFFGPGTRLTVL.

The rearrangement links TRBV27 to TRBJ1-3; a weak D match, TRBD1 (5 bases). The V gene lost 5 bases and the J gene lost 0 bases, with 17 bases spanning the gap. Germline CDR1 is MNHEY and CDR2 is SMNVEV (reference sequence). This CDR3 is 17 amino acids long. CDR3 loop: CASSSQRGPFSGNTIYF. The CDR3 nucleotides are TGTGCCAGCAGTAGCCAACGGGGCCCCTTCTCTGGAAACACCATATATTTT.

This clone was detected a few times. The V gene is TRBV5-1, the J gene TRBJ1-2; perhaps TRBD1 as D (6 bases). Germline V gene lookup returns CDR1 SGHRS and CDR2 YFSETQ. With 5 bases removed from V and 1 base from J, the gap between germline ends came to 15 bases. This CDR3 region has 15 residues. This CDR3 reads CASRDSRSFNYGYTF. In nucleotides, the CDR3 is TGCGCCAGCAGGGACAGTCGATCTTTTAACTATGGCTACACCTTC.